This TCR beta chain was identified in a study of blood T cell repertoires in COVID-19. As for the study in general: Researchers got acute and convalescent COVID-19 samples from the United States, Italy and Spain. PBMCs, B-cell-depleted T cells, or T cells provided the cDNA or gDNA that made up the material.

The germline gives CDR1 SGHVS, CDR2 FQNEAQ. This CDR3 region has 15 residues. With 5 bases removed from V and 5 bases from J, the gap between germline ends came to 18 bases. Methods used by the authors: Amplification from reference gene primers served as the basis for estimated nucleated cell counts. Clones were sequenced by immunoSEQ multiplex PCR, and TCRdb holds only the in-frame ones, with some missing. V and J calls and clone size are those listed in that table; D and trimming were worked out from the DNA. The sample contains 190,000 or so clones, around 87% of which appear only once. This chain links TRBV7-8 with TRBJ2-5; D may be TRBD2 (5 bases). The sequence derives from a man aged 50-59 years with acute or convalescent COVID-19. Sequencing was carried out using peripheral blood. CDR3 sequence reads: CASSPQERAWETQYF. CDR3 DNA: TGTGCCAGCAGCCCCCAAGAGAGGGCTTGGGAGACCCAGTACTTC. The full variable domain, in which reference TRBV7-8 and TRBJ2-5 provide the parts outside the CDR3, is GAGVSQSPRYKVAKRGQDVALRCDPISGHVSLFWYQQALGQGPEFLTYFQNEAQLDKSGLPSDRFFAERPEGSVSTLKIQRTQQEDSAVYLCASSPQERAWETQYFGPGTRLLVL.